This TCR beta chain was captured in a study of PD-L1 blockade in urothelial cancer. At the level of the study: Blood was tested 3 weeks (second dose) and 6 weeks into treatment.

Some clones are missing from TCRdb's copy, which holds only in-frame ones; the method was immunoSEQ multiplex PCR. The table records tens of thousands of clones, over 65% of them present only once. Described time point: pretreatment peripheral blood. Looked up from germline, CDR1 is MNHEY and CDR2 is SMNVEV (reference sequence). J lost 7 bases, V lost 7 bases, and 10 bases had no gene match. The CDR3 contains 14 residues. The V gene is TRBV27, the J gene TRBJ1-2; 9 positions agree with TRBD1. The input for sequencing was PBMCs, taken around atezolizumab (anti-PD-L1) treatment. This receptor was identified in a man aged 55 to 70 with urothelial cancer. CDR3 residues: CASKGTGRGVGYTF. The DNA of the CDR3 is TGTGCCAGCAAGGGGACAGGGAGGGGGGTTGGCTACACCTTC.